A single sample gave rise to the 10 T cell receptor beta chains below, sequenced in a study of T-cell reconstitution after alpha-beta-depleted transplantation in children. Library preparation (for TCRbeta) was performed with unique molecular identifiers. TCRdb re-called the PCR reads through MiXCR, storing one row per CDR3 protein. The sample carries approximately 200,000 distinct CDR3 sequences, roughly 15% recorded once. The sample here was PBMCs from the stem cell graft donor, taken from the stem cell graft. The source is a human donor who donated a stem cell graft to a child with acute lymphoblastic leukemia.

This clonotype was seen at least ten times. This rearrangement joins TRBV5-1 to TRBJ2-5; 8 bases match TRBD1. Trimming took 2 bases from V and 1 from J; bases not matched to a gene: 4. The CDR3 is 15 amino acids. The germline V gene encodes CDR1 SGHRS and CDR2 YFSETQ. The CDR3, as DNA: TGCGCCAGCAGCTTAGGGACAGGACTCCAAGAGACCCAGTACTTC. Its protein product is CASSLGTGLQETQYF.

The rearrangement joins TRBV2 to TRBJ2-2, with 11 bases fitting TRBD2. There are 16 residues in the CDR3. In germline, CDR1 is SNHLY, CDR2 FYNNEI. J gave up 7 bases and V 4 bases, and 8 bases lay outside the gene matches. The CDR3 DNA reads TGTGCCAGCAGTGCTACTAGCGGGAGATGGGACGGGGAGCTGTTTTTT. Residues: CASSATSGRWDGELFF.

Turning to this clonotype: This could be a read error, since a much larger clone is one nucleotide away. J is TRBJ2-1 and V is TRBV4-1; the D gene is possibly TRBD1 (6 bases). The CDR3 sequence is 17 residues long. The germline V gene has CDR1 MGHRA and CDR2 YSYEKL. As DNA, the CDR3 is TGCGCCAGCAGCCAAGGTCTCCGGGACAAAATTCTCTATGAGCAGTTGTTC. It codes for CASSQGLRDKILYEQLF.

This clonotype was detected ten times or more. This rearrangement joins TRBV20-1 to TRBJ2-5, with D possibly called TRBD1 or TRBD2 (5 bases each). CDR1 and CDR2 from the germline V gene are DFQATT and SNEGSKA (reference sequence). Trimming took off 3 bases at V and 2 bases at J, with 10 bases between the two ends. This CDR3 has 13 residues. The CDR3 protein is CSARGTEQETQYF. The CDR3 bases are TGCAGTGCTAGGGGGACGGAACAAGAGACCCAGTACTTC.

This clonotype was found many times. This rearrangement joins TRBV7-9 to TRBJ1-5, with no clear D. This CDR3 contains 16 residues. Germline CDR1 reads SEHNR; CDR2 reads FQNEAQ (reference sequence). The V and J ends lost 6 bases and 0 bases respectively, with 15 bases between them. The CDR3 DNA follows: TGTGCCAGCAGTTCGAGCGCTGTTTATAGCAATCAGCCCCAGCATTTT. Amino acids: CASSSSAVYSNQPQHF. Variable domain in full (rest from reference TRBV7-9 and TRBJ1-5): DTGVSQNPRHKITKRGQNVTFRCDPISEHNRLYWYRQTLGQGPEFLTYFQNEAQLEKSRLLSDRFSAERPKGSFSTLEIQRTEQGDSAMYLCASSSSAVYSNQPQHFGDGTRLSIL.

As for this clonotype: A much larger clone differs from this one at a single base, so this may be a read error. The chain carries TRBV19 and TRBJ2-2; tentatively, D is TRBD1 (5 bases). The germline gives CDR1 LNHDA, CDR2 SQIVND (reference sequence). V was trimmed by 7 bases and J by 13 bases, leaving 31 bases between them. The CDR3 extends over 17 amino acids. The CDR3 spells CASTLSPLRQRHRVLFF. CDR3 coding DNA: TGTGCCAGTACACTGTCTCCTTTGAGACAGCGCCACCGGGTGCTGTTTTTT.

This clonotype was seen ten or more times. This chain joins TRBV5-5 and TRBJ2-7; TRBD2 might be the D (5 bases). The germline V gene has CDR1 SGHKS and CDR2 YYEKEE (reference sequence). This CDR3 contains 15 residues. V lost 0 bases and J 2 bases, leaving 12 bases between the germline ends. The CDR3 is CASSLELARTYEQYF. For the CDR3, the DNA is TGTGCCAGCAGCTTGGAGCTAGCACGGACCTACGAGCAGTACTTC.

In its sample, this clonotype was seen many times. The chain carries TRBV12-3 or TRBV12-4 and TRBJ2-7; D gene uncertain. CDR3 length: 14 residues. The V gene lost 6 bases and the J gene lost 3 bases, with 15 bases spanning the gap. This CDR3 is CASSPGSINYEQYF. CDR3 DNA: TGTGCCAGCAGCCCCGGTAGCATTAACTACGAGCAGTACTTC.

This clonotype was recorded many times. This chain uses TRBV28 with TRBJ2-1, with D unclear. V lost 5 bases, J lost 5 bases, and 10 bases lay in between. Germline loops: CDR1 MDHEN, CDR2 SYDVKM. This CDR3 has 13 residues. CDR3 protein: CASSLGLNNEQFF. DNA of the CDR3: TGTGCCAGCAGTCTCGGGCTCAACAATGAGCAGTTCTTC. Full variable domain (remainder filled in from reference TRBV28 and TRBJ2-1): DVKVTQSSRYLVKRTGEKVFLECVQDMDHENMFWYRQDPGLGLRLIYFSYDVKMKEKGDIPEGYSVSREKKERFSLILESASTNQTSMYLCASSLGLNNEQFFGPGTRLTVL.

The gene calls are TRBV18 and TRBJ2-5; D possibly corresponds to TRBD2 (5 bases). Germline V gene data show CDR1 as KGHSH and CDR2 as LQKENI. The CDR3 length is 14 residues. V was clipped by 0 bases and J by 3 bases, with 8 bases between them. The CDR3 here is CASSPPSGKETQYF. In DNA form, the CDR3 reads TGTGCCAGCTCACCACCAAGCGGCAAAGAGACCCAGTACTTC. Looking up the rest from reference TRBV18 and TRBJ2-5 gives the full variable domain: NAGVMQNPRHLVRRRGQEARLRCSPMKGHSHVYWYRQLPEEGLKFMVYLQKENIIDESGMPKERFSAEFPKEGPSILRIQQVVRGDSAAYFCASSPPSGKETQYFGPGTRLLVL.